The T cell receptor (beta chain) described here comes from a study of tumor-infiltrating lymphocytes in primary liver carcinoma. Study at large: The patient group consisted of men and women aged 30 to 69 years. There were tumors of stage T1-T3 N0M0, each 4.2 to 10 cm across.

As to this clonotype: Lacking the conserved final phenylalanine or tryptophan, this CDR3 likely reflects a read error.

The CDR3 sequence is 14 residues long. Germline V gives CDR1 SGHAT, CDR2 FQNNGV. Unsorted bulk tissue of about 18-34 mg yielded co-extracted RNA and DNA. Making TCR beta cDNA involved around 500 ng total RNA and a constant-region primer. ARM-PCR, slightly modified, supplied the TCR beta libraries through three nested multiplex PCR rounds. TRBV1-TRBV30 forward primers paired with a C-beta reverse primer were used in the first two PCR rounds, which ran roughly 10 cycles each. TCRdb reanalysed the multiplex PCR reads using MiXCR and keeps one entry per CDR3 protein. The sample has about 120,000 distinct CDR3 sequences; approximately 71% are singletons.

What was sequenced was tumor-adjacent normal liver tissue. V is TRBV11-2 and J is TRBJ2-2, with a tentative D call TRBD1 (8 bases). This TCR came from a woman aged 55-69 years with primary liver carcinoma and hepatitis B virus infection. The CDR3 DNA reads TGTGCCAGTAGCTGGTACAGGGGGAGCGGGGAACTGTTTTAT. Its protein is CASSWYRGSGELFY.